The T cell receptor beta chain described here comes from a study of blood T cell repertoires in COVID-19. Study at large: Nucleic acid was either cDNA or gDNA, and it came from T cells, B-cell-depleted T cells, or PBMCs.

Repertoires were generated with immunoSEQ multiplex PCR, while TCRdb's copy carries only in-frame clones and drops some. The table lists 150,000 to 180,000 clones, 60% to 85% of them singletons. CDR1 and CDR2 (germline): SGHNT, YYREEE (reference sequence). Trimming cost V 6 bases and J 8 bases, with 14 bases left between them. The CDR3 consists of 12 residues. The gene calls are TRBV5-4 and TRBJ1-2; D call uncertain. Sequencing was done on a sample of peripheral blood. The TCR originated in an elderly man with acute or convalescent COVID-19. The CDR3 DNA sequence: TGTGCCAGCACAGCTTCCGACAACGGCTACACCTTC. It encodes CASTASDNGYTF. Supplemented by reference TRBV5-4 and TRBJ1-2, the full variable domain reads ETGVTQSPTHLIKTRGQQVTLRCSSQSGHNTVSWYQQALGQGPQFIFQYYREEENGRGNFPPRFSGLQFPNYSSELNVNALELDDSALYLCASTASDNGYTFGSGTRLTVV.